A single T cell receptor (beta chain) is shown here with its context. Its target is not known. Blood draws occurred at baseline, cycle 4 day 1, and cycle 7 day 1. The CDR3 totals 15 residues. CDR1 and CDR2 (germline): MGHRA, YSYEKL. The ends were cut back, 3 bases at V and 0 bases at J, with 9 bases in the middle. The data were taken from a study of OX40 agonist ivuxolimab in advanced cancers. Whole-study context: Treatment received earlier with anti-PD-1, anti-PD-L1 or anti-CTLA-4 agents was allowed, and 40% had some.

TCRdb keeps only in-frame clones here, not all; method: immunoSEQ multiplex PCR. The sample carries some 74,000 clones, more than 85% recorded once. Whole-study findings and limits: Undetermined was the antigen specificity of the expanded peripheral T cells.

The TCR sequence derives from an adult with an advanced solid tumor such as melanoma, head and neck, liver or kidney cancer. The input for sequencing was CD4+ or CD8+ T cells sorted from blood, taken in a trial of the OX40 agonist ivuxolimab. The rearrangement joins TRBV4-1 to TRBJ1-3; D is unclear. The CDR3 bases are TGCGCCAGCAGCCAGAATAGGGTCTCTGGAAACACCATATATTTT. It specifies CASSQNRVSGNTIYF.